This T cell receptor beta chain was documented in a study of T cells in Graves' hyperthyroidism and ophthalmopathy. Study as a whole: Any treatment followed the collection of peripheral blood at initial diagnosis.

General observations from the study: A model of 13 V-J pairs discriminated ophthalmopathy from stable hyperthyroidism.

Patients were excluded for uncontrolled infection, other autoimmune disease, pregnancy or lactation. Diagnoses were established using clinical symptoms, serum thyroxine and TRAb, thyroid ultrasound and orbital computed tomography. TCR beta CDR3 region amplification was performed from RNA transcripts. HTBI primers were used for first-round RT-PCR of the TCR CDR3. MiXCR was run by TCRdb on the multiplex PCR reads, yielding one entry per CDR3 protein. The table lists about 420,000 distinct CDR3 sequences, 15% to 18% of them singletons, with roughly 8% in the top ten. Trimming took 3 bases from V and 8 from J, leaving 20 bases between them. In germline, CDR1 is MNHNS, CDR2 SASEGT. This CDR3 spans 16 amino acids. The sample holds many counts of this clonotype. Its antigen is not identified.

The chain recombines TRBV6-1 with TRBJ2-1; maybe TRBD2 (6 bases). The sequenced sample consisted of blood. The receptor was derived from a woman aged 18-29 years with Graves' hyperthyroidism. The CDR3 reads CASSDTGRVKGDEQFF. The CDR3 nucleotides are TGTGCCAGCAGTGATACCGGGAGAGTAAAGGGTGATGAGCAGTTCTTC.